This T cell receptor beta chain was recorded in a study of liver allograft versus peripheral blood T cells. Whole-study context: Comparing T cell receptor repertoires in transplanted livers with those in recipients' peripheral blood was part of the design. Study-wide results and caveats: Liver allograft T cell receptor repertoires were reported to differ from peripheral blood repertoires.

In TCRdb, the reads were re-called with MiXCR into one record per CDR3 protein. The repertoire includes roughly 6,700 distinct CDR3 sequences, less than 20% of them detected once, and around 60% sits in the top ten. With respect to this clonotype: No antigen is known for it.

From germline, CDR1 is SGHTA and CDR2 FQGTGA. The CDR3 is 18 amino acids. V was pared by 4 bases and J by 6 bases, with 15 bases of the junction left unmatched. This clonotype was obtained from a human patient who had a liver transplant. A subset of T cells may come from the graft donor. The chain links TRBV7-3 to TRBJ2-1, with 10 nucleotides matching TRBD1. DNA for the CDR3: TGTGCCAGCAGCTCCACTTCAACACGGGACAGGGGTTGCAATGAGCAGTTCTTC. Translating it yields CASSSTSTRDRGCNEQFF.